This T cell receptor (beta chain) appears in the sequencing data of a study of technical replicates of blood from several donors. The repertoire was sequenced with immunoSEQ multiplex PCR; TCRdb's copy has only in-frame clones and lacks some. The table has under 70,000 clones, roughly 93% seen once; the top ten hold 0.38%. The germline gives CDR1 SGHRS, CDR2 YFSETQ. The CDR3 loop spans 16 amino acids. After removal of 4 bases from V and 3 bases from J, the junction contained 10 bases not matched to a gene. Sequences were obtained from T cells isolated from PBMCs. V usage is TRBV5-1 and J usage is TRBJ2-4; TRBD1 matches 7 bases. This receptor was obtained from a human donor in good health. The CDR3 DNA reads TGCGCCAGCAGCGAGGGGACAGCAGTCTTCAAAAACATTCAGTACTTC. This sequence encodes CASSEGTAVFKNIQYF.